This TCR beta chain was sequenced in a study of blood T cell repertoires in COVID-19. Authors' analysis steps: Reference gene primer amplification in the assay estimated nucleated cell counts. Data came from immunoSEQ multiplex PCR; TCRdb stores just in-frame clones and leaves some out. V and J calls and clone size are those listed in that table; D and trimming were worked out from the DNA. The sample contains over 200,000 clones, about nine tenths of which appear only once. The V gene lost 5 bases and the J gene lost 1 base, with 9 bases spanning the gap. The CDR3 is 13 amino acids. Concerning this clone itself: Other DNA variants within this sample encode the same CDR3.

This chain links TRBV12-3 or TRBV12-4 with TRBJ2-7; TRBD1 is a possible D gene (5 bases). This receptor was obtained from a middle-aged man who had recovered from COVID-19. Sequenced input: peripheral blood. The CDR3, as DNA: TGTGCCAGCAGTCCTGACAGATCCTACGAGCAGTACTTC. As protein: CASSPDRSYEQYF.